The T cell receptor beta chain under discussion was sequenced for a study of monozygotic twins with inflammatory bowel disease. Whole-study findings and limits: Relative to healthy twins, IBD patients had fewer clonotypes in common with others, a gap that was especially apparent with disease activity. Background noise in patient repertoires may stem from differing immunosuppressive treatments.

Worth noting for this clonotype: Its antigen is still unknown.

The CDR3 is made up of 13 amino acids. Per germline, CDR1 MNHEY and CDR2 SVGAGI. A roughly 2.5 ml blood sample was drawn per donor. Whole blood served as the source of total RNA, and no T cell sorting took place. Reanalyzing the 5' RACE reads, TCRdb keeps one entry per CDR3 protein, without DNA. The sample has 400,000 to 500,000 distinct CDR3 sequences. Sequenced: blood. This TCR was sampled from a human donor with ulcerative colitis or Crohn's disease, or a healthy co-twin of an affected twin (not recorded which). This chain joins TRBV6-5 and TRBJ1-2; absent DNA, TCRdb's TRBD1 call cannot be checked. The chain's CDR3 is CASSPPTGNGYTF.